Below are 30 T cell receptor beta chains sequenced from a single sample in a study of blood T cell repertoires in COVID-19. The method was immunoSEQ multiplex PCR; TCRdb's version includes in-frame clones alone and lacks a portion of them. The sample holds 300,000 or so clones; 70% to 90% are singletons and the top ten take 7.8%. Sequenced material: peripheral blood. The source is a woman in her forties or fifties who had recovered from COVID-19.

The V gene is TRBV15, the J gene TRBJ1-2; D is perhaps TRBD1 (5 bases). This CDR3 is 13 amino acids long. The V end was cut by 4 bases, the J end by 4 bases, with 10 bases between. Germline V lookup: CDR1 LNHNV, CDR2 YYDKDF (reference sequence). Here the CDR3 DNA reads TGTGCCACCAGCACAGGGCGGATCTATGGCTACACCTTC. Encoded protein: CATSTGRIYGYTF.

This chain connects TRBV7-8 to TRBJ1-2, with D possibly matching TRBD1 (5 bases). Germline V CDR1 and CDR2: SGHVS, FQNEAQ. This CDR3 has 15 amino acids. V lost 6 bases to trimming and J lost 4 bases, with 18 bases between them. The CDR3 spells CASSAGAGTVYGYTF. CDR3 sequence (DNA): TGTGCCAGCAGTGCTGGGGCAGGAACCGTCTATGGCTACACCTTC.

The chain carries TRBV25-1 and TRBJ2-7, with 10 bases aligning to TRBD1. The J segment lost 0 bases and the V segment lost 6 bases, leaving 5 bases of the junction unmatched. The germline V gene has CDR1 MGHDK and CDR2 SYGVNS. The CDR3 length is 15 residues. Written as DNA, the CDR3 is TGTGCCAGCAGGGACAGGGGGGGGAGCTCCTACGAGCAGTACTTC. Its translation: CASRDRGGSSYEQYF.

The chain joins TRBV27 to TRBJ2-1; 8 bases line up with TRBD2. This CDR3 comprises 15 residues. Germline V gene data show CDR1 as MNHEY and CDR2 as SMNVEV (reference sequence). V dropped 2 bases and J dropped 7; count of bases not matched to a gene: 7. In DNA form, the CDR3 reads TGTGCCAGCAGTTTAATGGGGACTAGTCGGAATGAGCAGTTCTTC. It specifies CASSLMGTSRNEQFF.

The genes are TRBV15 and TRBJ2-6; D is possibly TRBD2 (5 bases). The germline gives CDR1 LNHNV, CDR2 YYDKDF (reference sequence). The CDR3 totals 18 residues. Trimming left V 1 base short and J 0 bases short, with 13 bases between. In DNA, the CDR3 is TGTGCCACCAGCAGAGTTCCAGCGGACTCCTCTGGGGCCAACGTCCTGACTTTC. Its protein product is CATSRVPADSSGANVLTF.

J is TRBJ2-5 and V is TRBV2; unclear D gene. With 2 bases removed from V and 0 bases from J, the gap between germline ends came to 7 bases. The CDR3 extends over 14 amino acids. Germline V gene data show CDR1 as SNHLY and CDR2 as FYNNEI. The CDR3 loop reads CASSENYHQETQYF. The CDR3 coding sequence is TGTGCCAGCAGTGAAAACTACCACCAAGAGACCCAGTACTTC.

This clone was observed a few times. The chain uses TRBV6-1 and TRBJ2-7, with D maybe TRBD1 (6 bases). The CDR3 covers 14 residues. Germline loops: CDR1 MNHNS, CDR2 SASEGT. Between the trimmed V and J ends, which lost 9 bases and 2 bases, there was a span of 17 bases. The CDR3 loop reads CASREEQGAYEQYF. The CDR3 DNA follows: TGTGCCAGTAGGGAAGAACAGGGTGCCTACGAGCAGTACTTC.

The chain has TRBV27 and TRBJ1-5, with D tentatively TRBD1 (5 bases). The germline CDR1 and CDR2 sequences are MNHEY and SMNVEV (reference sequence). The CDR3 totals 15 residues. Trimming shortened V by 6 bases and J by 3 bases, and 15 bases separated the two germline ends. The CDR3 region is CASRSYLGDNQPQHF. The CDR3 bases are TGTGCCAGCAGGTCCTACCTAGGGGACAATCAGCCCCAGCATTTT.

J is TRBJ1-5 and V is TRBV19; TRBD1 is a possible D gene (6 bases). The V gene lost 2 bases and the J gene lost 3 bases, with 11 bases spanning the gap. Per germline, CDR1 LNHDA and CDR2 SQIVND (reference sequence). This CDR3 contains 15 residues. CDR3 DNA: TGTGCCAGTAGTATACAGGACAGACTCAATCAGCCCCAGCATTTT. Protein: CASSIQDRLNQPQHF.

This chain links TRBV9 with TRBJ1-2, with TRBD1 matching over 8 bases. CDR1 and CDR2 from the germline V gene are SGDLS and YYNGEE. This CDR3 contains 14 residues. The J segment lost 3 bases and the V segment lost 1 base, leaving 2 bases of the junction unmatched. This CDR3 reads CASSVPGGDYGYTF. CDR3 DNA: TGTGCCAGCAGCGTACCAGGGGGCGACTATGGCTACACCTTC.

V is TRBV28 and J is TRBJ1-2, with a possible D match to TRBD1 (5 bases). There are 13 residues in the CDR3. Germline loops: CDR1 MDHEN, CDR2 SYDVKM. The germline V and J ends were trimmed by 7 bases and 4 bases, with 13 bases remaining between them. The DNA of the CDR3 is TGTGCCAGCACTGCGACAGTCGGCTATGGCTACACCTTC. As protein: CASTATVGYGYTF.

The genes are TRBV7-2 and TRBJ2-5; D possibly corresponds to TRBD1 (5 bases). This CDR3 has 17 residues. Germline CDR1 reads SGHTA; CDR2 reads FQGNSA. The V end lost 1 base, the J end lost 0 bases, and 15 bases lay between the germline ends. In DNA form, the CDR3 reads TGTGCCAGCAGCTTAGTATTCGGCAGGGTGCACCAAGAGACCCAGTACTTC. Translating it yields CASSLVFGRVHQETQYF.

The gene calls are TRBV7-3 and TRBJ1-1; D is unresolved. The germline V gene encodes CDR1 SGHTA and CDR2 FQGTGA. V dropped 2 bases and J dropped 4 bases, with 14 bases sitting between them. The CDR3 has 15 residues. CDR3 coding DNA: TGTGCCAGCAGCTTAGAGCCGGGGTCGGGCACTGAAGCTTTCTTT. Amino acids: CASSLEPGSGTEAFF.

The chain links TRBV28 to TRBJ1-5; D is unclear. The CDR3 has 12 residues. Looked up from germline, CDR1 is MDHEN and CDR2 is SYDVKM. Trimming removed 6 bases at V and 8 bases at J, with 11 bases between. The CDR3 spells CASSPTGEPQHF. The CDR3 DNA follows: TGTGCCAGCAGCCCTACCGGTGAGCCCCAGCATTTT.

This clone was seen many times. J is TRBJ2-3 and V is TRBV6-1, with a weak D call TRBD1 (6 bases). V lost 7 bases and J lost 6, with 23 bases in between. In germline, CDR1 is MNHNS, CDR2 SASEGT. CDR3 length: 16 residues. The CDR3 sequence is CASTDSLGARVDTQYF. For the CDR3, the DNA is TGTGCCAGCACTGACAGCCTGGGGGCGCGAGTCGATACGCAGTATTTT.

This chain joins TRBV4-1 and TRBJ1-2; 7 bases fit TRBD1. The CDR3 is made up of 15 amino acids. Trimming took 0 bases from V and 6 from J; bases not matched to a gene: 7. CDR1 is MGHRA, CDR2 YSYEKL, per germline. The CDR3 region is CASSQEKNRGNGYTF. The CDR3 DNA reads TGCGCCAGCAGCCAAGAGAAAAACAGGGGTAATGGCTACACCTTC.

V is TRBV5-1 and J is TRBJ2-3; perhaps TRBD2 as D (8 bases). The V end was cut by 0 bases, the J end by 5 bases, with 16 bases between. CDR1 SGHRS and CDR2 YFSETQ come from the germline V gene. The CDR3 extends over 16 amino acids. CDR3 nucleotides: TGCGCCAGCAGCTTGGCAGGGGGTCTAGCGGGAGATACGCAGTATTTT. Translation: CASSLAGGLAGDTQYF.

In its sample, this clone was seen once. The chain carries TRBV5-1 and TRBJ2-3; 8 nucleotides align to TRBD2. With V trimmed by 4 bases and J by 4 bases, 5 bases remained unmatched. Germline V gene data show CDR1 as SGHRS and CDR2 as YFSETQ. CDR3 length: 14 residues. DNA for the CDR3: TGCGCCAGCAGCCGGACTAGCCTCTCAGATACGCAGTATTTT. This codes for CASSRTSLSDTQYF.

The chain employs TRBV23-1 and TRBJ1-2; 8 bases are a match to TRBD1. TRBV23-1 is treated as an ORF (open reading frame) with a function not yet certain. The length of the CDR3 is 16 residues. After removal of 1 base from V and 8 bases from J, the junction contained 12 bases not matched to a gene. The CDR3 sequence is CASSQWRGGTGSGYTF. CDR3 sequence (DNA): TGCGCCAGCAGTCAATGGAGGGGGGGGACAGGTTCGGGCTACACCTTC.

The chain recombines TRBV19 with TRBJ2-7, with 11 bases identical to TRBD2. CDR3 length: 14 amino acids. Germline V gene lookup returns CDR1 LNHDA and CDR2 SQIVND (reference sequence). J gave up 4 bases and V 5 bases, and 4 bases lay outside the gene matches. For the CDR3, the DNA is TGTGCCAGTAGTCCCGGGACTAGCGGTTACGAGCAGTACTTC. This translates into CASSPGTSGYEQYF.

The gene calls are TRBV5-6 and TRBJ2-7; weak D call: TRBD2 (5 bases). Trimming cost V 0 bases and J 2 bases, with 15 bases left between them. This CDR3 has 16 amino acids. Germline V gives CDR1 SGHDT, CDR2 YYEEEE. The CDR3 bases are TGTGCCAGCAGCTTGGCTTGGGCGGGTGGACCCTACGAGCAGTACTTC. Amino acid sequence: CASSLAWAGGPYEQYF.

The CDR3 here is CASSPHQGAEQYF. The DNA of the CDR3 is TGTGCCAGCAGTCCACACCAAGGAGCCGAGCAGTACTTC. V gene TRBV6-6 combines with J gene TRBJ2-7, with D unclear. Germline CDR1 is MNHNY and CDR2 is SVGAGI (reference sequence). The CDR3 sequence is 13 residues long. V was pared by 5 bases and J by 6 bases, with 14 bases between.

The V call is TRBV6-6, the J call TRBJ2-1, with a possible D match to TRBD2 (6 bases). Germline assignment: CDR1 MNHNY and CDR2 SVGAGI (reference sequence). The CDR3 covers 17 residues. The V and J ends lost 5 bases and 6 bases respectively, with 23 bases between them. In nucleotides, the CDR3 is TGTGCCAGCAGTCTACCCAAGGGAAGAGGGACTCGCAATGAGCAGTTCTTC. This encodes CASSLPKGRGTRNEQFF.

This clone has a single count. This rearrangement joins TRBV4-3 to TRBJ2-2; 11 positions agree with TRBD1. This CDR3 contains 16 residues. V dropped 4 bases and J dropped 7; count of bases not matched to a gene: 8. Germline V gene data show CDR1 as LGHNA and CDR2 as YSLEER. CDR3 nucleotides: TGCGCCAGCAGCCGCGGGACAGGGGGTATTGGCGGGGAGCTGTTTTTT. Amino acid sequence: CASSRGTGGIGGELFF.

This rearrangement joins TRBV3-1 (or the pseudogene TRBV3-2) to TRBJ1-6, with unresolved D. Looked up from germline, CDR1 is LGHDT and CDR2 is YNNKEL (reference sequence). V lost 1 base to trimming and J lost 5 bases, with 9 bases between them. The CDR3 runs to 15 residues. The CDR3 loop reads CASSQVGENNSPLHF. The CDR3, as DNA: TGTGCCAGCAGCCAAGTCGGGGAGAATAATTCACCCCTCCACTTT.

The chain joins TRBV5-4 to TRBJ2-6; TRBD2 matches 9 bases. Germline V gene lookup returns CDR1 SGHNT and CDR2 YYREEE (reference sequence). This CDR3 has 18 amino acids. After removal of 3 bases from V and 4 bases from J, the junction contained 11 bases not matched to a gene. This chain's CDR3 is CASSSISGGPGGANVLTF. The CDR3 DNA is TGTGCCAGCAGCTCCATAAGCGGGGGGCCTGGAGGGGCCAACGTCCTGACTTTC. The full variable domain, its missing parts supplied by reference TRBV5-4 and TRBJ2-6, is ETGVTQSPTHLIKTRGQQVTLRCSSQSGHNTVSWYQQALGQGPQFIFQYYREEENGRGNFPPRFSGLQFPNYSSELNVNALELDDSALYLCASSSISGGPGGANVLTFGAGSRLTVL.

V usage is TRBV9 and J usage is TRBJ2-3; D is possibly TRBD1 (6 bases). Germline CDR1 reads SGDLS; CDR2 reads YYNGEE. Trimming removed 3 bases from V and 6 bases from J, with 11 bases in between. CDR3 length: 13 residues. In DNA, the CDR3 is TGTGCCAGCAGCGGTGGGGGCGGGGATACGCAGTATTTT. It is translated as CASSGGGGDTQYF.

The rearrangement links TRBV4-2 to TRBJ2-1; 8 nucleotides align to TRBD2. In germline, CDR1 is LGHNA, CDR2 YNFKEQ. The CDR3 loop spans 18 amino acids. V trimming: 2 bases; J trimming: 0 bases; junction bases outside the gene matches: 9. The CDR3 loop is CASSQTGRGLSSYNEQFF. As DNA, the CDR3 is TGTGCCAGCAGCCAAACCGGGAGGGGCTTGAGCTCCTACAATGAGCAGTTCTTC.

The gene calls are TRBV5-1 and TRBJ1-2; D unclear. The germline V gene encodes CDR1 SGHRS and CDR2 YFSETQ. The CDR3 is 15 residues long. V was shortened by 6 bases and J by 0 bases, with 15 bases between the two germline ends. The CDR3 coding sequence is TGCGCCAGCACAACCTCCGCGGGGACTAACTATGGCTACACCTTC. Residues: CASTTSAGTNYGYTF.

The chain carries TRBV29-1 and TRBJ1-3, with D perhaps TRBD1 (6 bases). The CDR3 covers 14 residues. Germline V lookup: CDR1 SQVTM, CDR2 ANQGSEA. V lost 3 bases, J lost 0 bases, and 9 bases lay in between. The CDR3 nucleotides are TGCAGCGTTGATCTCAGGGGCTCTGGAAACACCATATATTTT. It encodes CSVDLRGSGNTIYF.